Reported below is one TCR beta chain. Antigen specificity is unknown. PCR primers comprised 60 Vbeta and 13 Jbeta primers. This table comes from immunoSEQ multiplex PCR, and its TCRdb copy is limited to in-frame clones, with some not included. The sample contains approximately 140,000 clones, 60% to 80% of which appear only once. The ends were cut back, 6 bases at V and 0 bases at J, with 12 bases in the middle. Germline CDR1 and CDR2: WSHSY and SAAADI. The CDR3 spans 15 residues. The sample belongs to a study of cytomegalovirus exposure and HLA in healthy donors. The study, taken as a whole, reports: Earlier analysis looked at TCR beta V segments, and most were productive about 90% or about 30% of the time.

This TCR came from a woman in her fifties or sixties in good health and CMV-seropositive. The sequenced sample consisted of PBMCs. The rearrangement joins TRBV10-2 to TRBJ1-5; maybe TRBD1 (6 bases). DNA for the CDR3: TGCGCCAGCAGACCCCAGGGGAATAGCAATCAGCCCCAGCATTTT. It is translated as CASRPQGNSNQPQHF.